This TCR beta chain appears in the sequencing data of a study of blood T cell repertoires in COVID-19. Study in general: The samples span acute and convalescent COVID-19 from the United States, Italy and Spain. Sources were T cells, B-cell-depleted T cells, or PBMCs; the material itself was cDNA or gDNA.

TCRdb keeps only in-frame clones here, not all; method: immunoSEQ multiplex PCR. The sample contains about 70,000 clones, about 90% of which appear only once. This CDR3 has 17 residues. Germline-derived CDR1 and CDR2 are MNHEY and SMNVEV (reference sequence). V lost 1 base and J lost 9; bases outside the gene matches: 10. The chain carries TRBV27 and TRBJ1-6; 9 nucleotides match TRBD1. The source is a man aged 55-75 years with acute or convalescent COVID-19. Sequencing was done on a sample of peripheral blood. The CDR3 DNA reads as TGTGCCAGCAGTTTATTAGGACAGGGGTCGGGAGGTTCACCCCTCCACTTT. Translation: CASSLLGQGSGGSPLHF.